A selection of T cell receptor beta chains follows, all from one sample in a study of T-cell reconstitution after alpha-beta-depleted transplantation in children. TCRdb re-called the PCR reads with MiXCR, one entry per CDR3 protein. The data show 90,000 to 100,000 distinct CDR3 sequences, with roughly a quarter seen just once and about 20% held by the top ten. Sequencing used PBMCs, obtained before TCRalphabeta/CD19-depleted stem cell transplant. The receptors were gathered from a boy aged 2 to 10 with acute lymphoblastic leukemia, due to receive a stem cell transplant. CDR3s include the opening cysteine and the closing phenylalanine or tryptophan. A D gene is named only where the DNA matches it firmly. Size is stated for part of the rows, as once, few or many counts, or as a class when the clone is expanded.

clone size: NA
V gene: TRBV28
J gene: TRBJ1-5
D gene: NA
CDR3 protein: CASSLTGANQPQHF
CDR3 DNA: TGTGCCAGCAGCCTGACAGGTGCGAATCAGCCCCAGCATTTT

clone size: many
V gene: TRBV7-6
J gene: TRBJ2-5
D gene: TRBD2
CDR3 protein: CASSWSSGGAKETQYF
CDR3 DNA: TGTGCCAGCAGCTGGTCTAGCGGAGGGGCCAAGGAGACCCAGTACTTC

clone size: NA
V gene: TRBV9
J gene: TRBJ2-1
D gene: NA
CDR3 protein: CASSEGRASYNEQFF
CDR3 DNA: TGTGCCAGCAGCGAGGGGCGAGCCTCCTACAATGAGCAGTTCTTC

clone size: NA
V gene: TRBV5-1
J gene: TRBJ2-5
D gene: TRBD1
CDR3 protein: CASSLGQGKTQYF
CDR3 DNA: TGCGCCAGCAGCCTGGGACAGGGGAAGACCCAGTACTTC

clone size: NA
V gene: TRBV7-6
J gene: TRBJ2-5
D gene: NA
CDR3 protein: CASSRRGREGTQYF
CDR3 DNA: TGTGCCAGCAGCCGCAGGGGCCGCGAGGGGACCCAGTACTTC

clone size: few
V gene: TRBV7-9
J gene: TRBJ2-1
D gene: TRBD2
CDR3 protein: CASSPAGTSGLYNEQFF
CDR3 DNA: TGTGCCAGCAGCCCTGCCGGGACTAGCGGACTTTACAATGAGCAGTTCTTC

clone size: NA
V gene: TRBV9
J gene: TRBJ2-1
D gene: TRBD2
CDR3 protein: CASSPSSGIEQFF
CDR3 DNA: TGTGCCAGCAGCCCCTCCAGCGGGATCGAGCAGTTCTTC

clone size: NA
V gene: TRBV7-3
J gene: TRBJ1-6
D gene: NA
CDR3 protein: CASSLTGIGSPLHF
CDR3 DNA: TGTGCCAGCAGCTTAACAGGGATTGGTTCACCCCTCCACTTT

clone size: NA
V gene: TRBV7-2
J gene: TRBJ2-1
D gene: NA
CDR3 protein: CASSPGGQNEQFF
CDR3 DNA: TGTGCCAGCAGCCCCGGGGGACAAAATGAGCAGTTCTTC

clone size: NA
V gene: TRBV20-1
J gene: TRBJ2-6
D gene: TRBD2
CDR3 protein: CSARGVSGRSVLTF
CDR3 DNA: TGCAGTGCTAGAGGAGTTAGCGGGAGATCCGTCCTGACTTTC

clone size: few
V gene: TRBV7-9
J gene: TRBJ1-5
D gene: NA
CDR3 protein: CASSLGGRQPQHF
CDR3 DNA: TGTGCCAGCAGCTTGGGGGGCCGCCAGCCCCAGCATTTT

clone size: many
V gene: TRBV6-2/TRBV6-3
J gene: TRBJ2-7
D gene: TRBD2
CDR3 protein: CASSWTSGSYEQYF
CDR3 DNA: TGTGCCAGCAGTTGGACTAGCGGCTCCTACGAGCAGTACTTC

clone size: once
V gene: TRBV2
J gene: TRBJ1-2
D gene: TRBD1
CDR3 protein: CASSQGANYGYTF
CDR3 DNA: TGTGCCAGCAGTCAGGGGGCTAACTATGGCTACACCTTC

clone size: many
V gene: TRBV7-3
J gene: TRBJ2-3
D gene: TRBD2
CDR3 protein: CASSLLAEGQDTQYF
CDR3 DNA: TGTGCCAGCAGCCTACTAGCGGAGGGGCAAGATACGCAGTATTTT

clone size: many
V gene: TRBV5-1
J gene: TRBJ1-2
D gene: NA
CDR3 protein: CASSLAAGTAVGYTF
CDR3 DNA: TGCGCCAGCAGCTTGGCCGCGGGGACTGCAGTCGGATACACCTTC

clone size: few
V gene: TRBV20-1
J gene: TRBJ2-5
D gene: TRBD2
CDR3 protein: CSARDPPGGETQYF
CDR3 DNA: TGCAGTGCTAGAGATCCCCCGGGGGGAGAGACCCAGTACTTC

clone size: few
V gene: TRBV28
J gene: TRBJ1-1
D gene: TRBD1
CDR3 protein: CASSYRGFAEAFF
CDR3 DNA: TGTGCCAGCAGTTACAGGGGTTTCGCTGAAGCTTTCTTT

clone size: NA
V gene: TRBV6-5
J gene: TRBJ1-2
D gene: TRBD1
CDR3 protein: CASSLLQGEGYTF
CDR3 DNA: TGTGCCAGCAGTTTATTACAGGGGGAAGGCTACACCTTC

clone size: many
V gene: TRBV5-5
J gene: TRBJ2-1
D gene: TRBD2
CDR3 protein: CASSLWAGASNEQFF
CDR3 DNA: TGTGCCAGCAGCTTGTGGGCGGGAGCGTCGAATGAGCAGTTCTTC

clone size: few
V gene: TRBV6-1
J gene: TRBJ1-4
D gene: NA
CDR3 protein: CASRRKGSAGNEKLFF
CDR3 DNA: TGTGCCAGCAGGCGAAAGGGCTCGGCAGGAAATGAAAAACTGTTTTTT

clone size: NA
V gene: TRBV25-1
J gene: TRBJ2-2
D gene: NA
CDR3 protein: CACQADTGELFF
CDR3 DNA: TGCGCTTGCCAAGCGGACACCGGGGAGCTGTTTTTT

clone size: NA
V gene: TRBV3-1
J gene: TRBJ1-2
D gene: NA
CDR3 protein: CASSPLTSDRGYTF
CDR3 DNA: TGTGCCAGCAGCCCCTTAACATCCGACCGCGGCTACACCTTC

clone size: many
V gene: TRBV7-2
J gene: TRBJ1-6
D gene: NA
CDR3 protein: CASSLTKGYNSPLHF
CDR3 DNA: TGTGCCAGCAGCTTAACCAAGGGCTATAATTCACCCCTCCACTTT

clone size: NA
V gene: TRBV12-3/TRBV12-4
J gene: TRBJ1-1
D gene: NA
CDR3 protein: CASRKQGGTEAFF
CDR3 DNA: TGTGCCAGCAGGAAACAGGGCGGCACTGAAGCTTTCTTT

clone size: NA
V gene: TRBV20-1
J gene: TRBJ1-4
D gene: TRBD1
CDR3 protein: CSARGTGSLNEKLFF
CDR3 DNA: TGCAGTGCTAGAGGGACAGGCTCTCTTAATGAAAAACTGTTTTTT

clone size: NA
V gene: TRBV7-2
J gene: TRBJ2-2
D gene: NA
CDR3 protein: CASSRTSSPTGELFF
CDR3 DNA: TGTGCCAGCAGCAGAACTAGCAGCCCCACCGGGGAGCTGTTTTTT

clone size: many
V gene: TRBV10-3
J gene: TRBJ1-4
D gene: NA
CDR3 protein: CAISDGRGSPNEKLFF
CDR3 DNA: TGTGCCATCAGTGATGGCAGGGGCTCTCCTAATGAAAAACTGTTTTTT

clone size: NA
V gene: TRBV10-3
J gene: TRBJ2-7
D gene: NA
CDR3 protein: CASRPGHNYEQYF
CDR3 DNA: TGTGCCAGCCGCCCGGGGCACAATTACGAGCAGTACTTC

clone size: many
V gene: TRBV29-1
J gene: TRBJ2-7
D gene: NA
CDR3 protein: CSVVLSTRGYEQYF
CDR3 DNA: TGCAGCGTTGTATTGTCGACTAGGGGTTACGAGCAGTACTTC

clone size: many
V gene: TRBV5-1
J gene: TRBJ2-5
D gene: TRBD1
CDR3 protein: CASSLLGQGGQETQYF
CDR3 DNA: TGCGCCAGCAGCTTACTGGGACAGGGAGGCCAAGAGACCCAGTACTTC

clone size: NA
V gene: TRBV28
J gene: TRBJ2-7
D gene: NA
CDR3 protein: CASSSVQPYEQYF
CDR3 DNA: TGTGCCAGCAGTTCGGTCCAACCCTACGAGCAGTACTTC

clone size: NA
V gene: TRBV5-1
J gene: TRBJ2-3
D gene: TRBD1
CDR3 protein: CASSLDRGDTDTQYF
CDR3 DNA: TGCGCCAGCAGCTTGGACAGGGGGGACACAGATACGCAGTATTTT

clone size: few
V gene: TRBV4-1
J gene: TRBJ2-3
D gene: NA
CDR3 protein: CASSQDYGTFNTDTQYF
CDR3 DNA: TGCGCCAGCAGCCAAGATTATGGGACTTTCAACACAGATACGCAGTATTTT

clone size: NA
V gene: TRBV10-3
J gene: TRBJ2-7
D gene: TRBD2
CDR3 protein: CAIRGLAGRSYEQYF
CDR3 DNA: TGTGCCATCAGGGGACTAGCGGGCCGCTCCTACGAGCAGTACTTC

clone size: few
V gene: TRBV18
J gene: TRBJ2-5
D gene: TRBD1
CDR3 protein: CASSPLRTGGETQYF
CDR3 DNA: TGTGCCAGCTCCCCACTCCGGACAGGAGGAGAGACCCAGTACTTC

clone size: NA
V gene: TRBV3-1
J gene: TRBJ2-7
D gene: NA
CDR3 protein: CASSRGSSSPYEQYF
CDR3 DNA: TGTGCCAGCAGCCGCGGATCCTCATCCCCCTACGAGCAGTACTTC